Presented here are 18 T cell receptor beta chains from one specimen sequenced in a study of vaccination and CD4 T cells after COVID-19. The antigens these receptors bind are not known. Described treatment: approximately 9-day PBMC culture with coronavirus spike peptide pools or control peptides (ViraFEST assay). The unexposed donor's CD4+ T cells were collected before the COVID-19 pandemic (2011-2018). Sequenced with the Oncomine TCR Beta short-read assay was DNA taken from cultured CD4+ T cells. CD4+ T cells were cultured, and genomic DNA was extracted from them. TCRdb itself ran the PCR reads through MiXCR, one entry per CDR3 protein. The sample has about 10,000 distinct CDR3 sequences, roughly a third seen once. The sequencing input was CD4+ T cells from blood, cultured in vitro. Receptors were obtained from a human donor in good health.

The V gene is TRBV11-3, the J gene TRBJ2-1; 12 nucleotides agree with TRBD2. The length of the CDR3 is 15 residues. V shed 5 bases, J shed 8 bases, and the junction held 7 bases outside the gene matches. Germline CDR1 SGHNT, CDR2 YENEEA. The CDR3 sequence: CASSRLAGVSDEQFF. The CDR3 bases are TGTGCCAGCAGCCGACTAGCGGGAGTAAGCGATGAGCAGTTCTTC.

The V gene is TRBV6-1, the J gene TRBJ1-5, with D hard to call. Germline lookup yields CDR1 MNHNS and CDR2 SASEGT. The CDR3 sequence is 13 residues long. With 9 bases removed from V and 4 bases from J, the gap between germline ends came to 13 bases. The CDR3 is CASSARRNQPQHF. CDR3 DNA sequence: TGTGCCAGTTCGGCCCGGCGGAATCAGCCCCAGCATTTT.

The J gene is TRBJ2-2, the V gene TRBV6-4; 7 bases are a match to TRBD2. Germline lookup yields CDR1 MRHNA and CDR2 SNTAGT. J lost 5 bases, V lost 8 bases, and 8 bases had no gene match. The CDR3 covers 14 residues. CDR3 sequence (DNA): TGTGCCAGCCGAGGGAGGGTAGCAACCGGGGAGCTGTTTTTT. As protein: CASRGRVATGELFF.

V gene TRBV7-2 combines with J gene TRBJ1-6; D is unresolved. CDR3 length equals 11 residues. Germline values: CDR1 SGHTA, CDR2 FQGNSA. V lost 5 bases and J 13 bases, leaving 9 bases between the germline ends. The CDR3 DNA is TGTGCCAGCAGCCACCACGCGCCCCTCCACTTT. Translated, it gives CASSHHAPLHF.

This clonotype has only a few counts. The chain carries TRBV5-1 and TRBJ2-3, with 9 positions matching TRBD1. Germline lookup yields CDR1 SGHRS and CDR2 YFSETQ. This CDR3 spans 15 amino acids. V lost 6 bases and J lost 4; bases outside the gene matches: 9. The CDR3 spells CASTKGGQGSDTQYF. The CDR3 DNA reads TGCGCCAGCACTAAGGGGGGACAGGGATCAGATACGCAGTATTTT.

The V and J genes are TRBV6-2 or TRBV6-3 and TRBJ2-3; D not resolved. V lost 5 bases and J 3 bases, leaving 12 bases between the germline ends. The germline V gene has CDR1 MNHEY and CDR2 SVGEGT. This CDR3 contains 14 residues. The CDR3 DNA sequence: TGTGCCAGCAGTAACCCAGGTGGGACAGATACGCAGTATTTT. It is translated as CASSNPGGTDTQYF.

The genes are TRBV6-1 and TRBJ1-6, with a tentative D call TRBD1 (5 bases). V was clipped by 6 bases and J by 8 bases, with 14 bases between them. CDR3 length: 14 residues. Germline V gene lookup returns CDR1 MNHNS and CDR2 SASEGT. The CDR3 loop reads CASSHVGEDSPLHF. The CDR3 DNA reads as TGTGCCAGCAGCCACGTGGGGGAAGATTCACCCCTCCACTTT.

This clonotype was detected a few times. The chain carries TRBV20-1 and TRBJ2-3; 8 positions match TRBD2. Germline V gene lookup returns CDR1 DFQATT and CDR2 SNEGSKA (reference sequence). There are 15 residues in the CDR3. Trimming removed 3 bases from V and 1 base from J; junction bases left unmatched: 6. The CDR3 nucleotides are TGCAGTGCTAGGCTACTCGGGAGGGGCACAGATACGCAGTATTTT. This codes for CSARLLGRGTDTQYF.

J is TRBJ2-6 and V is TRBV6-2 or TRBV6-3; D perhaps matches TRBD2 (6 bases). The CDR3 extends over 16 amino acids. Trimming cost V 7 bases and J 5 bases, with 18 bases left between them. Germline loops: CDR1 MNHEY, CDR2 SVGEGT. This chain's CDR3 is CASTDPGGFRANVLTF. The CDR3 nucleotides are TGTGCCAGCACCGACCCTGGGGGGTTTAGGGCCAACGTCCTGACTTTC.

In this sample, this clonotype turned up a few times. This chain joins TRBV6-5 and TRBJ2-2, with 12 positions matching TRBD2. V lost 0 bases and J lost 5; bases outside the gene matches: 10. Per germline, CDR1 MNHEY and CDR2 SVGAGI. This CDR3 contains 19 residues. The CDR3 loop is CASSYSTGLAGGRTGELFF. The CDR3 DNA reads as TGTGCCAGCAGTTACTCGACCGGGCTAGCGGGAGGGCGGACCGGGGAGCTGTTTTTT.

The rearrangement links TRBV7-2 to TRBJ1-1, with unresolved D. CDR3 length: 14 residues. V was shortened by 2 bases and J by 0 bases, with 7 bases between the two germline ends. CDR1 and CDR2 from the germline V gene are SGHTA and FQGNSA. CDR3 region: CASSLSRLNTEAFF. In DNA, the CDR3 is TGTGCCAGCAGCTTAAGCCGGTTGAACACTGAAGCTTTCTTT. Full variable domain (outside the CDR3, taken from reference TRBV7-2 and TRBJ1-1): GAGVSQSPSNKVTEKGKDVELRCDPISGHTALYWYRQSLGQGLEFLIYFQGNSAPDKSGLPSDRFSAERTGGSVSTLTIQRTQQEDSAVYLCASSLSRLNTEAFFGQGTRLTVV.

Here the CDR3 reads CASKATGSSYEQYF. For the CDR3, the DNA is TGTGCCAGTAAGGCGACTGGGTCGAGCTACGAGCAGTACTTC. The genes are TRBV19 and TRBJ2-7; no definite D call. Germline CDR1 reads LNHDA; CDR2 reads SQIVND (reference sequence). Trimming stripped 7 bases from V and 3 bases from J, with 16 bases between. The CDR3 covers 14 residues.

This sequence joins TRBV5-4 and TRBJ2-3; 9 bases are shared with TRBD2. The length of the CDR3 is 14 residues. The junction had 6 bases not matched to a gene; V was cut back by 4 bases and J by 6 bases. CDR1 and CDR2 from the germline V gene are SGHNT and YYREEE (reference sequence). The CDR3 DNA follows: TGTGCCAGCAGCCTAAACGCGGGGGGGGATACGCAGTATTTT. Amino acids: CASSLNAGGDTQYF.

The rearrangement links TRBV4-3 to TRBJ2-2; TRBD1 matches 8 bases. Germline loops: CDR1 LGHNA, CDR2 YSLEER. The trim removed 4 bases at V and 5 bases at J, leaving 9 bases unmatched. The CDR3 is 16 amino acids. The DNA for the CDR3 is TGCGCCAGCAGCCGATTTTGGACAGGGAATACCGGGGAGCTGTTTTTT. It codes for CASSRFWTGNTGELFF.

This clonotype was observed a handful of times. CDR3 sequence (DNA): TGTGCCAGCAGTTCTACTAGCGGGAGTCACGAGCAGTACTTC. Amino acid sequence: CASSSTSGSHEQYF. The V and J genes are TRBV6-5 and TRBJ2-7, with TRBD2 matching over 11 bases. The CDR3 has 14 residues. Germline V lookup: CDR1 MNHEY, CDR2 SVGAGI. V lost 4 bases to trimming and J lost 5 bases; unmatched junction nucleotides: 4.

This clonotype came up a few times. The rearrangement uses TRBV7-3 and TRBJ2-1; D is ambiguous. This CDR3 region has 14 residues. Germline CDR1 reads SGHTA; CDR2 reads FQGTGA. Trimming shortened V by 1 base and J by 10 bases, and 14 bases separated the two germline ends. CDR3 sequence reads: CASSLMRDSREQFF. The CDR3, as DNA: TGTGCCAGCAGCTTAATGAGAGACTCCCGGGAGCAGTTCTTC.

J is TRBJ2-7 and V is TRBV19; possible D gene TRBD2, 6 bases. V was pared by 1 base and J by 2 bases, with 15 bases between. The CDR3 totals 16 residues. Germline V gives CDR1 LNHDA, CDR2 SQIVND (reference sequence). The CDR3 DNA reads TGTGCCAGTAGTATAGGAGGAGGGAGGTCCACCTACGAGCAGTACTTC. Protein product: CASSIGGGRSTYEQYF. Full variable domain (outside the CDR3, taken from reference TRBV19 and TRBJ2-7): DGGITQSPKYLFRKEGQNVTLSCEQNLNHDAMYWYRQDPGQGLRLIYYSQIVNDFQKGDIAEGYSVSREKKESFPLTVTSAQKNPTAFYLCASSIGGGRSTYEQYFGPGTRLTVT.

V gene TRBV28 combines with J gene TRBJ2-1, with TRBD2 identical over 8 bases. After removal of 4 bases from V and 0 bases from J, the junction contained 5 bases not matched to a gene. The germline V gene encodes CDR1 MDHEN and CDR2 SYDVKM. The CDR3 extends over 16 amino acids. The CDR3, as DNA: TGTGCCAGCAGTTCCGGGAGGGCCTTCTCCTACAATGAGCAGTTCTTC. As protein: CASSSGRAFSYNEQFF.